These 19 T cell receptor beta chains came from one sample sequenced in a study of shared clonotypes between healthy human individuals. Profiling relied on immunoSEQ multiplex PCR, and the TCRdb table lists in-frame clones only, not all of them. The data contain approximately 1.4 million clones, 95% to 99% of them singletons. The specimen was naive CD4+ T cells sorted from blood. Indicated subset: CD45RA+ positively selected. The receptors stem from a man aged 25-40 years in good health.

This chain joins TRBV18 and TRBJ2-2; D remains unclear. This CDR3 contains 16 residues. Per germline, CDR1 KGHSH and CDR2 LQKENI. V lost 3 bases to trimming and J lost 3 bases, with 14 bases between them. CDR3 residues: CASSPRLYRDTGELFF. In DNA form, the CDR3 reads TGTGCCAGCTCACCCCGGCTTTATCGTGACACCGGGGAGCTGTTTTTT.

This sequence joins TRBV5-1 and TRBJ1-4; 10 bases fit TRBD1. V was pared by 6 bases and J by 5 bases, with 4 bases of the junction left unmatched. The CDR3 sequence is 14 residues long. The germline V gene encodes CDR1 SGHRS and CDR2 YFSETQ. CDR3 coding DNA: TGCGCCAGCACTGACAGGGGGCAGAATGAAAAACTGTTTTTT. This gives the protein CASTDRGQNEKLFF.

This chain connects TRBV2 to TRBJ1-1, with D possibly being TRBD1 (5 bases). Germline-derived CDR1 and CDR2 are SNHLY and FYNNEI. V was cut by 6 bases and J by 5 bases, with 13 bases left in between. The CDR3 extends over 13 amino acids. CDR3 nucleotides: TGTGCCAGCAGGGGACTCCCGGGGACTGAAGCTTTCTTT. This translates into CASRGLPGTEAFF.

For the CDR3, the DNA is TGTGCCAGCTCACCCGGGGGAGGGCGTCACACCGGGGAGCTGTTTTTT. As protein: CASSPGGGRHTGELFF. The chain combines TRBV18 with TRBJ2-2; 7 bases are a match to TRBD2. The CDR3 is 16 amino acids. CDR1 is KGHSH, CDR2 LQKENI, per germline. V lost 3 bases and J lost 3; bases outside the gene matches: 7.

This chain connects TRBV7-2 to TRBJ1-5; a possible D gene is TRBD1 (5 bases). Germline V gene sequence: CDR1 SGHTA, CDR2 FQGNSA. Deletions cut 8 bases from V and 9 bases from J, with 17 bases between. The CDR3 spans 13 residues. CDR3 sequence (DNA): TGTGCCAGCCGCGGACGGGGCGACGTGCCCCAGCATTTT. Translation gives CASRGRGDVPQHF.

This chain uses TRBV28 with TRBJ2-3, with D perhaps being TRBD1 or TRBD2 (6 bases each). The V gene's germline CDR1 is MDHEN and CDR2 SYDVKM. The CDR3 totals 16 residues. Trimming left V 6 bases short and J 3 bases short, with 19 bases between. CDR3 nucleotides: TGTGCCAGCAGGACCGTCTCGCGGGACAAAACAGATACGCAGTATTTT. Translated, it gives CASRTVSRDKTDTQYF. Together with reference TRBV28 and TRBJ2-3, the CDR3 gives the full variable domain: DVKVTQSSRYLVKRTGEKVFLECVQDMDHENMFWYRQDPGLGLRLIYFSYDVKMKEKGDIPEGYSVSREKKERFSLILESASTNQTSMYLCASRTVSRDKTDTQYFGPGTRLTVL.

This chain links TRBV5-1 with TRBJ2-1; 10 bases match TRBD1. Germline CDR1 and CDR2: SGHRS and YFSETQ. The V segment lost 5 bases and the J segment 0 bases; nucleotides outside the gene matches: 2. This CDR3 contains 15 residues. The CDR3 is CASSRDRGSYNEQFF. In nucleotides, the CDR3 is TGCGCCAGCAGTCGGGACAGGGGCTCCTACAATGAGCAGTTCTTC.

This chain uses TRBV9 with TRBJ1-2, with TRBD1 matching 9 bases. The J segment lost 2 bases and the V segment lost 0 bases, leaving 2 bases of the junction unmatched. The CDR3 covers 15 residues. Germline V gives CDR1 SGDLS, CDR2 YYNGEE. The CDR3 DNA reads TGTGCCAGCAGCGTAGTACAGGGGGCCAACTATGGCTACACCTTC. Its translation is CASSVVQGANYGYTF.

This clone showed up just once. This chain links TRBV9 with TRBJ2-1; D tentatively fits TRBD1 or TRBD2 (5 bases each). The CDR3 is 14 amino acids. V was cut by 2 bases and J by 6 bases, with 12 bases left in between. Germline values: CDR1 SGDLS, CDR2 YYNGEE. The CDR3 loop is CASSVRDAVNEQFF. CDR3 in DNA: TGTGCCAGCAGCGTCCGGGACGCCGTCAATGAGCAGTTCTTC. Supplemented by reference TRBV9 and TRBJ2-1, the full variable domain reads DSGVTQTPKHLITATGQRVTLRCSPRSGDLSVYWYQQSLDQGLQFLIQYYNGEERAKGNILERFSAQQFPDLHSELNLSSLELGDSALYFCASSVRDAVNEQFFGPGTRLTVL.

V is TRBV28 and J is TRBJ2-7; 10 bases fit TRBD2. The CDR3 is made up of 13 amino acids. Germline V gene sequence: CDR1 MDHEN, CDR2 SYDVKM. V lost 11 bases, J lost 0 bases, and 4 bases stayed unmatched. The DNA of the CDR3 is TGTGCCGGACGGACTAGCGGCTCCTACGAGCAGTACTTC. As protein: CAGRTSGSYEQYF.

This CDR3 reads CASSFITDTQYF. The CDR3 region has the DNA TGTGCCAGCAGTTTTATCACAGATACGCAGTATTTT. The chain employs TRBV27 and TRBJ2-3, with no clear D. Germline V gene sequence: CDR1 MNHEY, CDR2 SMNVEV (reference sequence). This CDR3 region has 12 residues. The V and J ends lost 3 bases and 2 bases respectively, with 3 bases between them.

This chain's CDR3 is CSVDFGQPPSELFF. For the CDR3, the DNA is TGCAGCGTTGATTTTGGCCAGCCACCATCTGAACTGTTCTTC. The V call is TRBV29-1, the J call TRBJ2-1; D is ambiguous. Per the germline V gene, CDR1 is SQVTM and CDR2 is ANQGSEA. V gave up 3 bases and J gave up 15 bases, with 24 bases separating them. CDR3 length: 14 amino acids.

The gene calls are TRBV10-3 and TRBJ2-7; no reliable D call. There are 15 residues in the CDR3. V shed 2 bases and J shed 2 bases, with 13 bases lying between them. Per the germline V gene, CDR1 is ENHRY and CDR2 is SYGVKD. This chain's CDR3 is CAISEIAGPAYEQYF. In DNA, the CDR3 is TGTGCCATCAGTGAGATCGCAGGTCCCGCCTACGAGCAGTACTTC.

The chain uses TRBV10-2 and TRBJ2-5; D gene unclear. The CDR3 has 14 residues. The V gene's germline CDR1 is WSHSY and CDR2 SAAADI. V was pared by 2 bases and J by 10 bases, with 17 bases between. The CDR3 nucleotides read TGCGCCAGCAGTGAGGCAGCACAACCTACCGGCCAGTACTTC. Its protein product is CASSEAAQPTGQYF.

The genes are TRBV19 and TRBJ2-7, with D maybe TRBD1 (5 bases). The CDR3 length is 15 residues. In germline, CDR1 is LNHDA, CDR2 SQIVND (reference sequence). The V and J ends lost 6 bases and 6 bases respectively, with 21 bases between them. Written as DNA, the CDR3 is TGTGCCAGTAGCTATCAGACTCAGGGATCGGGCGAGCAGTACTTC. This gives the protein CASSYQTQGSGEQYF.

The rearrangement links TRBV7-2 to TRBJ2-7, with 10 bases identical to TRBD2. J lost 2 bases, V lost 5 bases, and 6 bases had no gene match. The CDR3 is 15 amino acids. The germline gives CDR1 SGHTA, CDR2 FQGNSA. The CDR3 region is CASSPSLAGAYEQYF. The CDR3 DNA reads TGTGCCAGCAGCCCCTCGCTAGCGGGGGCCTACGAGCAGTACTTC. The full variable domain, in which reference TRBV7-2 and TRBJ2-7 provide the parts outside the CDR3, is GAGVSQSPSNKVTEKGKDVELRCDPISGHTALYWYRQSLGQGLEFLIYFQGNSAPDKSGLPSDRFSAERTGGSVSTLTIQRTQQEDSAVYLCASSPSLAGAYEQYFGPGTRLTVT.

A remark on this clone: At the DNA level, this CDR3 is encoded by other sequences in the same sample as well. V usage is TRBV18 and J usage is TRBJ1-5, with unresolved D. The CDR3 runs to 14 residues. Trimming left V 2 bases short and J 0 bases short, with 5 bases between. The germline CDR1 and CDR2 sequences are KGHSH and LQKENI. The CDR3 spells CASSPGGSNQPQHF. Written as DNA, the CDR3 is TGTGCCAGCTCACCAGGAGGTAGCAATCAGCCCCAGCATTTT.

V usage is TRBV5-5 and J usage is TRBJ1-5, with 9 positions matching TRBD1. CDR3 length: 16 amino acids. In germline, CDR1 is SGHKS, CDR2 YYEKEE (reference sequence). Losses at the gene ends were 0 bases for V and 6 bases for J; bases not matched to a gene: 7. In DNA, the CDR3 is TGTGCCAGCAGCTTGGGAACAGGGGGCGCAGGTCAGCCCCAGCATTTT. This sequence encodes CASSLGTGGAGQPQHF.

The chain carries TRBV7-9 and TRBJ2-1, with D perhaps matching TRBD2 (6 bases). From germline, CDR1 is SEHNR and CDR2 FQNEAQ (reference sequence). This CDR3 is 16 amino acids long. V lost 5 bases and J 4 bases, leaving 18 bases between the germline ends. In DNA form, the CDR3 reads TGTGCCAGCAGCCCCCGGCTTGGGACTGGATACAATGAGCAGTTCTTC. Translated, it gives CASSPRLGTGYNEQFF.